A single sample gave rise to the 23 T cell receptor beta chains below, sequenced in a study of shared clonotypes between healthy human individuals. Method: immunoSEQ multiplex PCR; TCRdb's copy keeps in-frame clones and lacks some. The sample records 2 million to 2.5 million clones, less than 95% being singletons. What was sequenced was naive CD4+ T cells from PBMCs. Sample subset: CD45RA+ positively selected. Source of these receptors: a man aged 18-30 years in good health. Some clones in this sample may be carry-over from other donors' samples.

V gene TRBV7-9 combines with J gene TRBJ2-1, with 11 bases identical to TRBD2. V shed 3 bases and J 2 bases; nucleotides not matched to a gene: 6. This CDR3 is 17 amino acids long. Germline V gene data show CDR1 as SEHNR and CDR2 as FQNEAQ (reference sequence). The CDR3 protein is CASSFGSGRVAYNEQFF. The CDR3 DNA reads TGTGCCAGCAGCTTCGGTAGCGGGAGGGTTGCCTACAATGAGCAGTTCTTC. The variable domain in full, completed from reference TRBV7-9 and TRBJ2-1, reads DTGVSQNPRHKITKRGQNVTFRCDPISEHNRLYWYRQTLGQGPEFLTYFQNEAQLEKSRLLSDRFSAERPKGSFSTLEIQRTEQGDSAMYLCASSFGSGRVAYNEQFFGPGTRLTVL.

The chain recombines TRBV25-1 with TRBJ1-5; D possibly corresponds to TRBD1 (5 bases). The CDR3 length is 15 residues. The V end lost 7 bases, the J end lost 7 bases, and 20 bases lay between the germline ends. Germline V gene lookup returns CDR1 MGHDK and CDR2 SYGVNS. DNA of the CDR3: TGTGCCAGCATCGCAACGGGTAGGGGCTTGCAGCCCCAGCATTTT. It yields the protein CASIATGRGLQPQHF.

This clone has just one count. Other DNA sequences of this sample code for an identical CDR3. This chain's CDR3 is CSVGLNTDTQYF. CDR3 DNA: TGCAGCGTTGGACTGAATACAGATACGCAGTATTTT. The gene calls are TRBV29-1 and TRBJ2-3; D uncertain. Germline CDR1 SQVTM, CDR2 ANQGSEA. There are 12 residues in the CDR3. Trimming pared 4 bases from V and 3 bases from J, leaving 8 bases between.

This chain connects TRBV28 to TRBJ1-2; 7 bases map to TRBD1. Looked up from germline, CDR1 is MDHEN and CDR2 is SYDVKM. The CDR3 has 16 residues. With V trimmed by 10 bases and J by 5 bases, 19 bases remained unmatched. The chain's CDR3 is CAIKPPPGQLEYGYTF. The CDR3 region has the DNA TGTGCCATCAAACCCCCCCCGGGACAGCTAGAATATGGCTACACCTTC.

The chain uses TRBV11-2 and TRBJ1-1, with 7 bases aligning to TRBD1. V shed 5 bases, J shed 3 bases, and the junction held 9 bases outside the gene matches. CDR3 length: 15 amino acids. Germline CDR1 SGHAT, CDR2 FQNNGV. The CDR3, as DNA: TGTGCCAGCAGCCTACCCGACAGGGCGGACACTGAAGCTTTCTTT. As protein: CASSLPDRADTEAFF.

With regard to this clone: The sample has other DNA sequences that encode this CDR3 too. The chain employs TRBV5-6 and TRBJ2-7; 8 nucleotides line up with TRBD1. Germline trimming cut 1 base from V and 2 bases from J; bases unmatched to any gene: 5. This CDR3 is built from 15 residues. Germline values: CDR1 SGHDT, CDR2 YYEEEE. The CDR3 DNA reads TGTGCCAGCAGCTTGAGGACAGGGAAGACCTACGAGCAGTACTTC. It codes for CASSLRTGKTYEQYF.

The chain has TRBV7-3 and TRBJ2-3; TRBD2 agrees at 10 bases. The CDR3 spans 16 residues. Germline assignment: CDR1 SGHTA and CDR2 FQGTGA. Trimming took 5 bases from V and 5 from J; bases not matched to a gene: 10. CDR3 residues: CASSQTLAGAGDTQYF. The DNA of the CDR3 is TGTGCCAGCAGCCAAACCCTAGCGGGAGCAGGAGATACGCAGTATTTT.

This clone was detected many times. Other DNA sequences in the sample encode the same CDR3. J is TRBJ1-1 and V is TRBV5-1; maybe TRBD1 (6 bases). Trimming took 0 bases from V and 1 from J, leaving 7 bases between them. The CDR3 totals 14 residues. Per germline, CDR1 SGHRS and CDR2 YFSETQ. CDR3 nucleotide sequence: TGCGCCAGCAGCTTGGGGACAGCGAACACTGAAGCTTTCTTT. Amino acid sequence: CASSLGTANTEAFF.

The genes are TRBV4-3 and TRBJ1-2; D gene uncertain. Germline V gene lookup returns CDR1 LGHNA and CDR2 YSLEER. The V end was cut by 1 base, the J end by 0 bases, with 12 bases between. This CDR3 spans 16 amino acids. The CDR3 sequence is CASSQGPRRANYGYTF. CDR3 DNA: TGCGCCAGCAGCCAAGGCCCCCGAAGAGCTAACTATGGCTACACCTTC.

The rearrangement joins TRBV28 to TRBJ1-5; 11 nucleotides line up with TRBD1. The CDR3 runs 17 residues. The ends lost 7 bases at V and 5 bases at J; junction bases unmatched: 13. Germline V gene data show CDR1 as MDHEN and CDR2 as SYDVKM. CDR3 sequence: CASTLGGTGGLHQPQHF. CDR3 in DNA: TGTGCCAGCACCCTAGGTGGGACAGGGGGGCTTCATCAGCCCCAGCATTTT.

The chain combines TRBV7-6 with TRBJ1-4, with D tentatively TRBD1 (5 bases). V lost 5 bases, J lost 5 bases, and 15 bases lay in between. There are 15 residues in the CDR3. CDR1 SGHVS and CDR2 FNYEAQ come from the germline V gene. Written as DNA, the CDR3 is TGTGCCAGCAGCCCACTAGGGACGCCAAATGAAAAACTGTTTTTT. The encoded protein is CASSPLGTPNEKLFF.

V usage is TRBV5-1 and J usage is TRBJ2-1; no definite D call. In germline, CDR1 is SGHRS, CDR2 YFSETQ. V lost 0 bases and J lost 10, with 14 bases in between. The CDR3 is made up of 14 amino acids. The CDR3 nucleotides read TGCGCCAGCAGCTTGGGACGGACCAACGGAGAGCAGTTCTTC. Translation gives CASSLGRTNGEQFF.

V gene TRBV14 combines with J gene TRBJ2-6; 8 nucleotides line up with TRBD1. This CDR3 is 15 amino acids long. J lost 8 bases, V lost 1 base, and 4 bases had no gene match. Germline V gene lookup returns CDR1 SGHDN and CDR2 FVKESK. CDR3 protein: CASSQAGGGPNVLTF. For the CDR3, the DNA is TGTGCCAGCAGCCAAGCAGGGGGCGGTCCCAACGTCCTGACTTTC.

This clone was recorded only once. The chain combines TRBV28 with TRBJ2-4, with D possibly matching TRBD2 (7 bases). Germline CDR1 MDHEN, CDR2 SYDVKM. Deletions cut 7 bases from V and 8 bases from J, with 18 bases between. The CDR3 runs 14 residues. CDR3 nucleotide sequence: TGTGCCAGCAACCCGAGGGGGGGGAGAGACATTCAGTACTTC. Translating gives CASNPRGGRDIQYF.

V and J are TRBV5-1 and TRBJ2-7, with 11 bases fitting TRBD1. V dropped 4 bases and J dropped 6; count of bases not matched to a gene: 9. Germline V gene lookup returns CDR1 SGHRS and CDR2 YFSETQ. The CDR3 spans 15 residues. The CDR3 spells CASSLPGQGVSEQYF. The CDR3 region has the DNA TGCGCCAGCAGCCTGCCGGGACAGGGGGTTTCCGAGCAGTACTTC.

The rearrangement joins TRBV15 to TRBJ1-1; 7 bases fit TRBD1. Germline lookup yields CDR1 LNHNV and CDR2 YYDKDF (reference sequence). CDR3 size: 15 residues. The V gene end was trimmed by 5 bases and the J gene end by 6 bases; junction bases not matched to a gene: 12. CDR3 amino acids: CATSPRQGSGAEAFF. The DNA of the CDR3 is TGTGCCACCAGCCCTCGACAGGGATCGGGCGCTGAAGCTTTCTTT.

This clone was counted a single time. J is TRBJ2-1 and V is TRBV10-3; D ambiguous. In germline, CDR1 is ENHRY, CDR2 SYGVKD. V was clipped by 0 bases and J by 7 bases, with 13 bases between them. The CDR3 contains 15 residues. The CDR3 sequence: CAISESELLRNEQFF. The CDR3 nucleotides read TGTGCCATCAGTGAGTCGGAGCTTCTCCGGAATGAGCAGTTCTTC.

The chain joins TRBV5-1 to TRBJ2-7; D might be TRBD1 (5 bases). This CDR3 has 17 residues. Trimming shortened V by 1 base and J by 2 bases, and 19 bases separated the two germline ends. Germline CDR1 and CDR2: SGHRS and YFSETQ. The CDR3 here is CASSLSSPSGLPYEQYF. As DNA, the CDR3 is TGCGCCAGCAGCTTGAGTTCCCCGTCAGGGTTACCCTACGAGCAGTACTTC.

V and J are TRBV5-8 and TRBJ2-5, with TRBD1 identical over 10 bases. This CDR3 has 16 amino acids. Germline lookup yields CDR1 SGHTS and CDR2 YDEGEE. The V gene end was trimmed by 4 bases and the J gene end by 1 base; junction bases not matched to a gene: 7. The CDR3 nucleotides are TGTGCCAGCAGCCTGTGGGACAGGGGATTCCAAGAGACCCAGTACTTC. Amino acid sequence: CASSLWDRGFQETQYF.

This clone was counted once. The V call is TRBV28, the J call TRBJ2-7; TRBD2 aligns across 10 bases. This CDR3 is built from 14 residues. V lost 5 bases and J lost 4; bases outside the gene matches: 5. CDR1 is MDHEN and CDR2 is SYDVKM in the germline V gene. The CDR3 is CASSPSGSKYEQYF. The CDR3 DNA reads TGTGCCAGCAGTCCTAGCGGGAGTAAGTACGAGCAGTACTTC.

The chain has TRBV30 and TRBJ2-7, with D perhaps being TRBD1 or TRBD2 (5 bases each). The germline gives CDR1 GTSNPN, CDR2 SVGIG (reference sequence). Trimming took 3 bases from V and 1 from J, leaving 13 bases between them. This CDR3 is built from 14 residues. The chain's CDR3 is CAWSRDGQSYEQYF. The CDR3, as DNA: TGTGCCTGGAGCCGGGACGGTCAGTCCTACGAGCAGTACTTC.

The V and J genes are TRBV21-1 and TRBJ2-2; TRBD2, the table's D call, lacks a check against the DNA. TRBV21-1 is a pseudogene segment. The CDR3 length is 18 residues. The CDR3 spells CASSKALNGGSNTGELFF. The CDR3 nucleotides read TGTGCCAGCAGCAAAGCGCTGAATGGCGGTTCGAACACCGGGGAGCTGTTTTTT.

CDR3 in amino acids: CASSQDRVSSYEQYF. Written as DNA, the CDR3 is TGTGCCAGCAGCCAGGACAGGGTGAGCTCCTACGAGCAGTACTTC. The chain uses TRBV11-1 and TRBJ2-7; TRBD1 matches at 8 bases. J gave up 0 bases and V 5 bases, and 6 bases lay outside the gene matches. CDR3 length equals 15 residues. Per germline, CDR1 SGHAT and CDR2 FQDESV (reference sequence).